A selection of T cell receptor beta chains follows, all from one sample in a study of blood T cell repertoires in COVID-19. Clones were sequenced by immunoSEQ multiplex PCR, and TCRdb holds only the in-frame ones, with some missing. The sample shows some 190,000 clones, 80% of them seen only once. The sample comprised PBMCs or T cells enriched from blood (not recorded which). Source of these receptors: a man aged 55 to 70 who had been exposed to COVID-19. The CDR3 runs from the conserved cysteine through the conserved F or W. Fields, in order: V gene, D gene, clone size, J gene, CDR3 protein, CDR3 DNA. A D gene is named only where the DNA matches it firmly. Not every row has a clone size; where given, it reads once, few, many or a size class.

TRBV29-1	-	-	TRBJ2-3	CSVGGWLARTDTQYF	TGCAGCGTTGGTGGGTGGCTAGCGCGCACAGATACGCAGTATTTT
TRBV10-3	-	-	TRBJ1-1	CAISVQGGNTEAFF	TGTGCCATCAGTGTACAGGGCGGGAACACTGAAGCTTTCTTT
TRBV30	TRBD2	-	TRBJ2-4	CAWSLGTGLAGNIQYF	TGTGCCTGGAGCCTAGGGACCGGGCTAGCGGGAAACATTCAGTACTTC
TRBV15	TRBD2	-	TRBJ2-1	CATSSIAGGPGGEQFF	TGTGCCACCAGCAGCATAGCGGGAGGGCCCGGAGGAGAGCAGTTCTTC
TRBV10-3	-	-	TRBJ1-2	CAISETGNGYTF	TGTGCCATCAGTGAGACAGGGAATGGCTACACCTTC
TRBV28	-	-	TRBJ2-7	CASTIVRGSFYEQYF	TGTGCCAGCACAATCGTAAGGGGATCCTTCTACGAGCAGTACTTC
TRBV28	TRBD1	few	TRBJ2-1	CATQGAFYNEQFF	TGTGCTACACAGGGGGCATTCTACAATGAGCAGTTCTTC
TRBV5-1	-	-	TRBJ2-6	CASRPGDYSGANVLTF	TGCGCCAGCAGACCGGGCGACTACTCTGGGGCCAACGTCCTGACTTTC
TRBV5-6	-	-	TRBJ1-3	CASSPLDESGNTIYF	TGTGCCAGCAGCCCCTTAGATGAGTCTGGAAACACCATATATTTT
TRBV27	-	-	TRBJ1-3	CASRAREGRHSGNTIYF	TGTGCCAGCAGGGCGAGGGAGGGCCGGCACTCTGGAAACACCATATATTTT
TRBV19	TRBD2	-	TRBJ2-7	CASSIDGTIAYEQYF	TGTGCCAGTAGTATAGACGGGACTATAGCCTACGAGCAGTACTTC
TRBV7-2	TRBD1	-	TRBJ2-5	CASSLGAGGLGETQYF	TGTGCCAGCAGCTTAGGGGCAGGGGGCTTAGGAGAGACCCAGTACTTC
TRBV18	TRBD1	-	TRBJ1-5	CASSPAGGGNQPQHF	TGTGCCAGCTCACCGGCAGGGGGCGGCAATCAGCCCCAGCATTTT
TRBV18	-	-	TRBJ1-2	CASSPRGAGGYGYTF	TGTGCCAGCTCACCACGTGGGGCTGGCGGCTATGGCTACACCTTC
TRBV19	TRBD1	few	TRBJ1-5	CASSIGQGALNQPQHF	TGTGCCAGTAGTATAGGACAGGGGGCCCTCAATCAGCCCCAGCATTTT
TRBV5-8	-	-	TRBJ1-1	CASSGGQRMNTEAFF	TGTGCCAGCAGTGGAGGACAGCGTATGAACACTGAAGCTTTCTTT
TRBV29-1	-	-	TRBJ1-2	CSVEEGRHGYTF	TGCAGCGTTGAAGAGGGCAGACATGGCTACACCTTC
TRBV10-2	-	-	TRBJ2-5	CASRLAAKETQYF	TGCGCCAGCAGACTAGCTGCAAAAGAGACCCAGTACTTC
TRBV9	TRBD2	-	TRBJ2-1	CASSAPGLAAYNEQFF	TGTGCCAGCAGCGCACCGGGACTAGCGGCCTACAATGAGCAGTTCTTC
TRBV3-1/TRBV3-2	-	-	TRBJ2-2	CASSRDSNTGELFF	TGTGCCAGCTCCCGGGACTCTAACACCGGGGAGCTGTTTTTT